This entry lists 11 T cell receptor beta chains sequenced from one sample in a study of T cell responses to AZD1222 COVID-19 vaccine. Sequenced by immunoSEQ multiplex PCR; TCRdb stores in-frame clones only, minus some. The profile covers some 98,000 clones, with around nine tenths appearing a single time and 10% to 15% taken by the ten largest. Sequencing was performed on peripheral blood, taken on day 0 of AZD1222 vaccination. The source of these receptors is an adult in good health.

CDR3 bases: TGTGCCAGCAGTCGTTACCGGGCCAATACCTACGAGCAGTACTTC. Translated, it gives CASSRYRANTYEQYF. V and J are TRBV27 and TRBJ2-7; no clear D gene. CDR3 length: 15 amino acids. Germline V gene sequence: CDR1 MNHEY, CDR2 SMNVEV (reference sequence). Trimming removed 5 bases at V and 2 bases at J, with 16 bases between.

The chain employs TRBV28 and TRBJ1-3, with D tentatively TRBD1 (5 bases). This CDR3 has 15 amino acids. V was pared by 6 bases and J by 2 bases, with 14 bases between. CDR1 MDHEN and CDR2 SYDVKM come from the germline V gene. In nucleotides, the CDR3 is TGTGCCAGCAGCACTCCCCAGGGAACTGGAAACACCATATATTTT. Protein product: CASSTPQGTGNTIYF.

There are a few counts of this clone. The J gene is TRBJ1-4, the V gene TRBV11-1; D is undetermined. V lost 0 bases and J 5 bases, leaving 16 bases between the germline ends. The V gene's germline CDR1 is SGHAT and CDR2 FQDESV (reference sequence). The CDR3 loop spans 17 amino acids. This chain's CDR3 is CASSLALGPLKNEKLFF. The CDR3 DNA is TGTGCCAGCAGCTTAGCCCTCGGACCGCTCAAAAATGAAAAACTGTTTTTT. The full variable domain, with the rest looked up from reference TRBV11-1 and TRBJ1-4, is EAEVAQSPRYKITEKSQAVAFWCDPISGHATLYWYRQILGQGPELLVQFQDESVVDDSQLPKDRFSAERLKGVDSTLKIQPAELGDSAMYLCASSLALGPLKNEKLFFGSGTQLSVL.

The rearrangement uses TRBV3-1 (or the pseudogene TRBV3-2) and TRBJ2-3; D not certain. Germline V gene data show CDR1 as LGHDT and CDR2 as YNNKEL (reference sequence). The CDR3 spans 16 residues. Trimming removed 4 bases at V and 4 bases at J, with 18 bases between. As DNA, the CDR3 is TGTGCCAGCAGCCTCCGGGCCCCCGGGTCGGCAGATACGCAGTATTTT. It specifies CASSLRAPGSADTQYF.

The CDR3 sequence is CASSASAGQGASEQYF. The CDR3, as DNA: TGTGCCAGCAGCGCATCCGCGGGACAGGGGGCTTCCGAGCAGTACTTC. This chain connects TRBV9 to TRBJ2-7; the match to TRBD1 covers 12 bases. This CDR3 contains 16 residues. V lost 3 bases, J lost 6 bases, and 10 bases stayed unmatched. Germline assignment: CDR1 SGDLS and CDR2 YYNGEE.

This clone was counted a few times. This chain joins TRBV5-1 and TRBJ1-2; 9 nucleotides align to TRBD1. With 3 bases clipped from V and 8 bases from J, the junction kept 5 bases outside the gene matches. This CDR3 is 13 amino acids long. Germline V gene data show CDR1 as SGHRS and CDR2 as YFSETQ. The CDR3 here is CASSSDRGLGYTF. DNA of the CDR3: TGCGCCAGCAGCTCCGACAGGGGGTTAGGCTACACCTTC.

The V and J genes are TRBV5-1 and TRBJ2-2, with 7 bases lining up with TRBD2. After removal of 0 bases from V and 5 bases from J, the junction contained 7 bases not matched to a gene. Germline V gene sequence: CDR1 SGHRS, CDR2 YFSETQ. The CDR3 length is 16 residues. CDR3 amino acids: CASSLVQLATTGELFF. CDR3 nucleotide sequence: TGCGCCAGCAGCTTGGTCCAACTAGCGACGACCGGGGAGCTGTTTTTT.

J is TRBJ1-2 and V is TRBV6-5; possibly TRBD1 for D (6 bases). Germline CDR1 is MNHEY and CDR2 is SVGAGI. The V end was cut by 5 bases, the J end by 6 bases, with 13 bases between. The CDR3 loop spans 13 amino acids. CDR3 nucleotides: TGTGCCAGCAGTCGCACAGGGTGGGATGGCTACACCTTC. Amino acids: CASSRTGWDGYTF.

The chain joins TRBV19 to TRBJ1-2, with D possibly matching TRBD1 (6 bases). Germline values: CDR1 LNHDA, CDR2 SQIVND (reference sequence). This CDR3 is built from 15 residues. Deletions cut 3 bases from V and 2 bases from J, with 13 bases between. The CDR3 nucleotides are TGTGCCAGTAGTATCGTAACGGGGACAAACTATGGCTACACCTTC. Its translation is CASSIVTGTNYGYTF.

The chain couples TRBV12-5 to TRBJ1-2; 8 bases fit TRBD1. There are 15 residues in the CDR3. The V and J ends lost 2 bases and 8 bases, in that order; junction bases with no gene match: 10. Germline-derived CDR1 and CDR2 are LGHNT and FRNRAP. The CDR3 is CASGLPGQGKGGYTF. The CDR3 region has the DNA TGTGCTAGTGGTTTGCCCGGACAGGGTAAAGGGGGCTACACCTTC.

Here the CDR3 reads CASSLESHATPDGYTF. CDR3 nucleotide sequence: TGTGCCAGCAGCTTGGAGTCTCATGCTACTCCCGATGGCTACACCTTC. The rearrangement links TRBV5-4 to TRBJ1-2; D uncertain. The CDR3 sequence is 16 residues long. V shed 0 bases and J shed 6 bases, with 18 bases lying between them. CDR1 SGHNT and CDR2 YYREEE come from the germline V gene (reference sequence).